This T cell receptor (beta chain) was sequenced during a study of blood T cell repertoires in COVID-19. The overall study: Samples of COVID-19 (acute and convalescent) were obtained from the United States, Italy and Spain. PBMCs, B-cell-depleted T cells, or T cells provided the cDNA or gDNA that made up the material.

Original data processing: How many nucleated cells were present was estimated from reference gene primer amplification. Sequencing used immunoSEQ multiplex PCR; TCRdb keeps in-frame clones, though not all of them. V, J and clone size are taken as reported in that table, and D and trimming were inferred from the DNA itself. The sample lists over 50,000 clones; approximately 91% were seen once. Sequencing was performed on peripheral blood. The receptor was isolated from a man aged 50 to 59 with active COVID-19.

The CDR3 spells CASSYDIIQYF. For the CDR3, the DNA is TGTGCCAGCAGTTACGACATAATTCAGTACTTC. The chain uses TRBV6-2 or TRBV6-3 and TRBJ2-7; no reliable D call. CDR3 length: 11 amino acids. The germline V gene has CDR1 MNHEY and CDR2 SVGEGT. V lost 2 bases, J lost 10 bases, and 9 bases lay in between.